This is a list of T cell receptor beta chains from one sample in a study of T cell repertoires in cytomegalovirus infection. TCRdb used MiXCR to reprocess the reads, holding one entry per CDR3 protein. The sample contains about 920,000 distinct CDR3 sequences, roughly 30% of which appear only once. No antigen is known for these receptors. The source was cultured CD8+ T cells from PBMCs, collected from culture after CMV antigen stimulation. These TCRs come from a human donor in good health (CMV status not recorded). Some clones in this sample may be carry-over from other donors' samples. The conserved cysteine and the conserved F or W are not part of the CDR3 here. D genes are given only for firm matches.

>TRBV6-1|TRBD2|17|TRBJ2-1
ASNPSWRGGSGSYNEQF
>TRBV4-1|-|9|TRBJ2-2
ACRDTGELF
>TRBV5-1|TRBD2|14|TRBJ2-1
ASSLATSGTYNEQF
>TRBV7-2|-|12|TRBJ2-1
ASSLVDSFNEQF
>TRBV5-6|TRBD1|14|TRBJ1-2
ASSSAVDRANYGYT
>TRBV7-6|-|12|TRBJ2-5
ASSLAGEQETQY
>TRBV2|-|12|TRBJ2-3
ASSPQVATDTQY
>TRBV29-1|-|10|TRBJ1-1
SVDGGGTEAF
>TRBV19|-|11|TRBJ2-3
ASGREDTDTQY
>TRBV7-9|-|11|TRBJ1-5
ASSLAWDAAQH
>TRBV2|TRBD1|15|TRBJ1-5
ASGTPDRDRRYQPQH
>TRBV6-5|TRBD2|18|TRBJ2-3
ASSYRLAGDLIFDTDTQY
>TRBV6-6|-|11|TRBJ1-2
ASSSESVYGYT
>TRBV6-5|-|12|TRBJ1-2
ASSWAPGNYGYT